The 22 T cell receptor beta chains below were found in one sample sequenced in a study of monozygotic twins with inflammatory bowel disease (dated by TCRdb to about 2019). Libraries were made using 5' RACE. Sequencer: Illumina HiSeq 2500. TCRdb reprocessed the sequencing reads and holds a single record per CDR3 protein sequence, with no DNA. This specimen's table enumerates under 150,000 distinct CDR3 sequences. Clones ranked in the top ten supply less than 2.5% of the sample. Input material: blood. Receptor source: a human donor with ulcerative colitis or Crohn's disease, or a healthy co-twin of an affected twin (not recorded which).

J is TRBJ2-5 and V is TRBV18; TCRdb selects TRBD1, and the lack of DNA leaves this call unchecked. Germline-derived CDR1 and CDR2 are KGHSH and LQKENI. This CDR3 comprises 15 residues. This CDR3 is CASSVGTGLQETQYF.

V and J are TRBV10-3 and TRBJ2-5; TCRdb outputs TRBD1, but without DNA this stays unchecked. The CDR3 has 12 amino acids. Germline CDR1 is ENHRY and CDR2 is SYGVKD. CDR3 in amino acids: CAISAGDETQYF.

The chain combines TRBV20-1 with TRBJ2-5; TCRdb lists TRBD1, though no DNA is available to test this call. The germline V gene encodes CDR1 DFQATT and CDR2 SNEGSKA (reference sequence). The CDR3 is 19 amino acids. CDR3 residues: CSARDPLGQGGKNQETQYF.

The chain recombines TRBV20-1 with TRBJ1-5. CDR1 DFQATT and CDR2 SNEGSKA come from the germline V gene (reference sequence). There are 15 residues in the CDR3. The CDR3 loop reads CSARDGAAGNQPQHF.

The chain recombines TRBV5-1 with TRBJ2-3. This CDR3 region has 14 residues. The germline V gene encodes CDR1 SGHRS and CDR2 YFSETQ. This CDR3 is CASRWEGLTDTQYF.

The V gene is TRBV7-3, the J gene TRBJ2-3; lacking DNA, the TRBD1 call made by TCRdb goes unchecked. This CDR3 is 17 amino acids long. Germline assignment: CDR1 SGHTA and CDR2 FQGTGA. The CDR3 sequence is CASSLSRSGGASNTQYF.

CDR3 in amino acids: CASGTLQRGDSPLHF. The gene calls are TRBV6-1 and TRBJ1-6; TCRdb names TRBD1, which stays unverified in the absence of DNA. Germline V gives CDR1 MNHNS, CDR2 SASEGT. There are 15 residues in the CDR3.

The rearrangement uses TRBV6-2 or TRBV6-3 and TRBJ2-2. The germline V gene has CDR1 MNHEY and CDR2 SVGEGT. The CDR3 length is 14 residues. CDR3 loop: CATSWRYPTGELFF.

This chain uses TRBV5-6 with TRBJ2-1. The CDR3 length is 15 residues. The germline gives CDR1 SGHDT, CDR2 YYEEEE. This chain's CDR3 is CASSFLQGSYNEQFF.

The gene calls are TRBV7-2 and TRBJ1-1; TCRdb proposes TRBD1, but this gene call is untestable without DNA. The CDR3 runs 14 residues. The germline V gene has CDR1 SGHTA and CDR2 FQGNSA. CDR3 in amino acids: CASSPDRGRGAAFF. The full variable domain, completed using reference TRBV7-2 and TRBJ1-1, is GAGVSQSPSNKVTEKGKDVELRCDPISGHTALYWYRQSLGQGLEFLIYFQGNSAPDKSGLPSDRFSAERTGGSVSTLTIQRTQQEDSAVYLCASSPDRGRGAAFFGQGTRLTVV.

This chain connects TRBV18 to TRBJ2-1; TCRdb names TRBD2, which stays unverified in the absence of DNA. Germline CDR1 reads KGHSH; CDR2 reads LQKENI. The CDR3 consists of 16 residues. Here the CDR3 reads CASSPLTSTSYNEQFF.

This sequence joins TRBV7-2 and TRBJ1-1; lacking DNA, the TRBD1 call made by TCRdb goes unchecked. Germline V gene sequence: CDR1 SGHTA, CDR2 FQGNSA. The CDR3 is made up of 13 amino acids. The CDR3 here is CASTQGLLTEAFF.

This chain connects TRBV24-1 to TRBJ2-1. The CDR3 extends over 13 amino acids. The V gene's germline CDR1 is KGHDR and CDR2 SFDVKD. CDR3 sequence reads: CATSDLGRDEQFF.

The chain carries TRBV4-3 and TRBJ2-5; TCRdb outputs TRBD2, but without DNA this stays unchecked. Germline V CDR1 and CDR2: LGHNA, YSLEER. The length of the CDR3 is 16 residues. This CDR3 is CASSQRLAGVMETQYF.

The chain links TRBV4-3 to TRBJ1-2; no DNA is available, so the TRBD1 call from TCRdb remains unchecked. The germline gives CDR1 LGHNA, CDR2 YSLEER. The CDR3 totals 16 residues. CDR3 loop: CASSQGTGEGWHGYTF.

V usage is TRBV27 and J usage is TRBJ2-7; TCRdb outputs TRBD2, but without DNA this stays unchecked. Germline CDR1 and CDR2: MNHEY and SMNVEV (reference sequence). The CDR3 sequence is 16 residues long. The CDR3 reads CASSLLAGAISYEQYF.

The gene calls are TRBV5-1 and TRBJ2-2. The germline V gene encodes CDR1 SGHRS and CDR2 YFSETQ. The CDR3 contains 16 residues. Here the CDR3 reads CASSLGQLTNTGELFF.

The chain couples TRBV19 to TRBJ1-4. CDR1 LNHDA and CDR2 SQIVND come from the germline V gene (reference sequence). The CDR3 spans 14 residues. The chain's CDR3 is CASSIEGFNEKLFF.

The CDR3: CSAREGLNQETQYF. V gene TRBV20-1 combines with J gene TRBJ2-5; TCRdb's D call of TRBD2 is untestable without DNA. This CDR3 is built from 14 residues. CDR1 and CDR2 from the germline V gene are DFQATT and SNEGSKA (reference sequence).

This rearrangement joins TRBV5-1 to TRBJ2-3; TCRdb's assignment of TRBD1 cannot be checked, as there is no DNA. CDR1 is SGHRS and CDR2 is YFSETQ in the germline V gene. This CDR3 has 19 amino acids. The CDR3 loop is CASSLLGGGRRRITDTQYF.

The chain's CDR3 is CASSIGTLNEKQFF. The chain carries TRBV7-2 and TRBJ1-4. CDR1 SGHTA and CDR2 FQGNSA come from the germline V gene. This CDR3 comprises 14 residues. The variable domain in full, completed from reference TRBV7-2 and TRBJ1-4, reads GAGVSQSPSNKVTEKGKDVELRCDPISGHTALYWYRQSLGQGLEFLIYFQGNSAPDKSGLPSDRFSAERTGGSVSTLTIQRTQQEDSAVYLCASSIGTLNEKQFFGSGTQLSVL.

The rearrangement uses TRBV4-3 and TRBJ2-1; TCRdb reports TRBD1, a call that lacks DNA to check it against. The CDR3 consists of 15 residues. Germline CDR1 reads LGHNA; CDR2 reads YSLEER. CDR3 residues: CASSHGAGTGAEQFF.